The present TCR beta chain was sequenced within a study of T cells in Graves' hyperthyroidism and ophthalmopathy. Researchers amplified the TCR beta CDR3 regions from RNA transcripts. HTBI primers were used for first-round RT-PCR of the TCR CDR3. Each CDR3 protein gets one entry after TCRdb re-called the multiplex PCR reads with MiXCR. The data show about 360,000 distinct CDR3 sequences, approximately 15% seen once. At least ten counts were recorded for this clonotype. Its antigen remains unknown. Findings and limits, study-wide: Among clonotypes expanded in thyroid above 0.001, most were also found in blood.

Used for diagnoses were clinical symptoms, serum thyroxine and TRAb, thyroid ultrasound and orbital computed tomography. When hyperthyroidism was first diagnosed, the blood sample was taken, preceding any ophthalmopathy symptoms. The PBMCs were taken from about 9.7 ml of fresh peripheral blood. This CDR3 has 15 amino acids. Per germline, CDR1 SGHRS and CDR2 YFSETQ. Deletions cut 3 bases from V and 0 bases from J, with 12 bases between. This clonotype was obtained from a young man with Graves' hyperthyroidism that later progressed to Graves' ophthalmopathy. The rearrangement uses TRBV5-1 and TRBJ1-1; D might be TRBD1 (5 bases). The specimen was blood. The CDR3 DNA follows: TGCGCCAGCAGCTGGATGGGACCGATGAACACTGAAGCTTTCTTT. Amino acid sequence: CASSWMGPMNTEAFF.